This TCR beta chain was sequenced for a study of T cells in Graves' hyperthyroidism and ophthalmopathy. General study findings and limits: Blood also showed most of the thyroid clonotypes that were expanded above 0.001. In the analysis, a 13 V-J model separated ophthalmopathy from stable hyperthyroidism.

In this sample, this clonotype turned up many times. No antigen is known for it. Hyperthyroidism patients were newly diagnosed, had disease duration under 2 months, and were aged 18 to 65 years. About 9.4 ml fresh peripheral blood yielded the PBMCs. Authors of the study amplified TCR beta CDR3 regions from RNA transcripts. Primed by the HTBI set, a first-round RT-PCR was run on the TCR CDR3. One entry per CDR3 protein results from TCRdb running MiXCR on the multiplex PCR reads. The data contain fewer than 600,000 distinct CDR3 sequences, roughly an eighth of them singletons. V dropped 3 bases and J dropped 4 bases, with 18 bases sitting between them. The CDR3 length is 16 residues. Germline V lookup: CDR1 KGHSH, CDR2 LQKENI.

Sequencing was performed on blood. The rearrangement links TRBV18 to TRBJ1-2; maybe TRBD1 (5 bases). This sequence was found in a woman younger than 30 with Graves' hyperthyroidism. The CDR3 is CASSPTTLVGTYGYTF. The CDR3 bases are TGTGCCAGCTCACCTACTACCTTGGTAGGGACCTATGGCTACACCTTC.